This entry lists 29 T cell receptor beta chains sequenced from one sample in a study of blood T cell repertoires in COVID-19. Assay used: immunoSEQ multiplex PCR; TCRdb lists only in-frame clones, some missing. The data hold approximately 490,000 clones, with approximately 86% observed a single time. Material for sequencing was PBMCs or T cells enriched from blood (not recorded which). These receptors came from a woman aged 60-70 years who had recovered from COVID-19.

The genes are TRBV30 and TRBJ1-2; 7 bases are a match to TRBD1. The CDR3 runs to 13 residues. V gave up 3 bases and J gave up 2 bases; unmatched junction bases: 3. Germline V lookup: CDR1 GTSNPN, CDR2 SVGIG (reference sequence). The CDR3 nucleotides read TGTGCCTGGAGACCGACAGGGAACTATGGCTACACCTTC. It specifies CAWRPTGNYGYTF.

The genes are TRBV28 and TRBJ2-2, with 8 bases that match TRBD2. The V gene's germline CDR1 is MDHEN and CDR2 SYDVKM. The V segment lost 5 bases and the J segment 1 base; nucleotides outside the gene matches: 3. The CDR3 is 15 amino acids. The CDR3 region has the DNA TGTGCCAGCAGTATTACTAGCGGGAACACCGGGGAGCTGTTTTTT. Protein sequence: CASSITSGNTGELFF. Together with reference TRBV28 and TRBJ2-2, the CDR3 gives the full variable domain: DVKVTQSSRYLVKRTGEKVFLECVQDMDHENMFWYRQDPGLGLRLIYFSYDVKMKEKGDIPEGYSVSREKKERFSLILESASTNQTSMYLCASSITSGNTGELFFGEGSRLTVL.

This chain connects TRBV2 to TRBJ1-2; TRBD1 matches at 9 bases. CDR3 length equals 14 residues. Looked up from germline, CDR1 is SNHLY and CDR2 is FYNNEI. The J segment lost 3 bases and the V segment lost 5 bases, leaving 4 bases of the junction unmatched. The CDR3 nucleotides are TGTGCCAGCAGTCCGACAGGGGGACACTATGGCTACACCTTC. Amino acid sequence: CASSPTGGHYGYTF.

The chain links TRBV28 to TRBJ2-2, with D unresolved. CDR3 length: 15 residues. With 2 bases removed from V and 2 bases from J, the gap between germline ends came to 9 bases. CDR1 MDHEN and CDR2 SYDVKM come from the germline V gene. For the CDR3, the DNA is TGTGCCAGCAGTTTACATACACAAAACACCGGGGAGCTGTTTTTT. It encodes CASSLHTQNTGELFF.

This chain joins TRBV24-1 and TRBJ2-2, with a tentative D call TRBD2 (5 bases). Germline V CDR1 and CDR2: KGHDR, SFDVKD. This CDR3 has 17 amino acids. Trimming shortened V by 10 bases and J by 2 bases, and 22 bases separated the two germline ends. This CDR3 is CATVRLKLLKNTGELFF. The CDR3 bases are TGTGCCACGGTTAGACTAAAATTGTTGAAAAACACCGGGGAGCTGTTTTTT.

This CDR3 is CASSDSSRTGSSSPLHF. The CDR3 DNA reads as TGTGCCAGCAGTGACTCGAGTCGAACAGGGAGTAGTTCACCCCTCCACTTT. The chain recombines TRBV6-4 with TRBJ1-6; possible D gene TRBD1, 6 bases. V was shortened by 0 bases and J by 9 bases, with 18 bases between the two germline ends. The V gene's germline CDR1 is MRHNA and CDR2 SNTAGT. The CDR3 contains 17 residues.

The CDR3 loop reads CASSQDVGREQFF. CDR3 coding DNA: TGCGCCAGCAGCCAAGATGTGGGGCGCGAGCAGTTCTTC. V is TRBV4-1 and J is TRBJ2-1; TRBD1 might be the D (5 bases). Looked up from germline, CDR1 is MGHRA and CDR2 is YSYEKL. V was clipped by 0 bases and J by 10 bases, with 10 bases between them. This CDR3 region has 13 residues.

CDR3 in amino acids: CASREGVNTEAFF. CDR3 bases: TGTGCCAGCAGGGAGGGAGTGAACACTGAAGCTTTCTTT. The rearrangement links TRBV2 to TRBJ1-1; D remains ambiguous. Trimming stripped 6 bases from V and 0 bases from J, with 8 bases between. The CDR3 loop spans 13 amino acids. Germline CDR1 SNHLY, CDR2 FYNNEI.

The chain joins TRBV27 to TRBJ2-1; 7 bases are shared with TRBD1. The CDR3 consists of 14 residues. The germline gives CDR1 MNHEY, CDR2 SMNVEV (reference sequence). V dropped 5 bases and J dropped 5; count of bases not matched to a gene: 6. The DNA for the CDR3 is TGTGCCAGCAGTCCGACAGGGCGTCACAATGAGCAGTTCTTC. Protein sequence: CASSPTGRHNEQFF.

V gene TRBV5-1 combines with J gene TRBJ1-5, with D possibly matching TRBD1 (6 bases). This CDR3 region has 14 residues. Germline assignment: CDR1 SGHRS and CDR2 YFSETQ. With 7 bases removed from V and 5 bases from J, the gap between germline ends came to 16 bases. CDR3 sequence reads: CASGRGPGDQPQHF. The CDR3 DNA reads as TGCGCCAGCGGCAGGGGCCCTGGAGATCAGCCCCAGCATTTT.

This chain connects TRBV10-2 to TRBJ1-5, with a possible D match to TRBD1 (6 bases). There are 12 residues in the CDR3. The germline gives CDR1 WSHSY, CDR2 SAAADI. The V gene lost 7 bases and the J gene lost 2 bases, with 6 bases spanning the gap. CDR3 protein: CASKGGNQPQHF. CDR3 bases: TGCGCCAGCAAGGGGGGCAATCAGCCCCAGCATTTT.

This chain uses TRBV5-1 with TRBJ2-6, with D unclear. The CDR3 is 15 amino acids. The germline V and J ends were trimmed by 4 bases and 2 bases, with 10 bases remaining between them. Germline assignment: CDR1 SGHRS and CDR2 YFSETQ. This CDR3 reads CASSPPLAGANVLTF. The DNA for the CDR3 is TGCGCCAGCAGCCCTCCCTTAGCTGGGGCCAACGTCCTGACTTTC.

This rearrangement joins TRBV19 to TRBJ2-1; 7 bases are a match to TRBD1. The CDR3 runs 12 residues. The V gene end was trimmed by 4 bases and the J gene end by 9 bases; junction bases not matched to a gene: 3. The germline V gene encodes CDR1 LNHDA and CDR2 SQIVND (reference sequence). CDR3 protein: CASSRQGPEQFF. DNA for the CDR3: TGTGCCAGTAGTAGACAGGGTCCTGAGCAGTTCTTC.

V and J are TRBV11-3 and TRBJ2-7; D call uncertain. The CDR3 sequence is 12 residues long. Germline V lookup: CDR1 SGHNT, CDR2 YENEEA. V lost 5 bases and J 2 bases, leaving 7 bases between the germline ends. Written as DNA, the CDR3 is TGTGCCAGCAGCCTTATCCCCTACGAGCAGTACGTC. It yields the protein CASSLIPYEQYV.

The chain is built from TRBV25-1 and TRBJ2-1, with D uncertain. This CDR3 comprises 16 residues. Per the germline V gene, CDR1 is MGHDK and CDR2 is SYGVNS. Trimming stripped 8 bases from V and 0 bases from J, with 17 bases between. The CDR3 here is CASSYSKISSYNEQFF. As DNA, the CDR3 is TGTGCCAGCTCGTACAGCAAGATAAGCTCCTACAATGAGCAGTTCTTC.

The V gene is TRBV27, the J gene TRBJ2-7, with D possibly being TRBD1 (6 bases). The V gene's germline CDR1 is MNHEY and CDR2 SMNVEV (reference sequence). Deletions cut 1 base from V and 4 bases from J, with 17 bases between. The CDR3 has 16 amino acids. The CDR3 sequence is CASSLLGTLGAYEQYF. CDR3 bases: TGTGCCAGCAGTTTATTGGGGACATTAGGGGCTTACGAGCAGTACTTC.

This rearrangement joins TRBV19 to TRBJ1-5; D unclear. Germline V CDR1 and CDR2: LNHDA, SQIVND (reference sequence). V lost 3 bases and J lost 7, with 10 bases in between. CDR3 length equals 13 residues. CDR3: CASSMGRRQPQHF. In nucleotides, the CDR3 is TGTGCCAGTAGTATGGGCAGACGGCAGCCCCAGCATTTT.

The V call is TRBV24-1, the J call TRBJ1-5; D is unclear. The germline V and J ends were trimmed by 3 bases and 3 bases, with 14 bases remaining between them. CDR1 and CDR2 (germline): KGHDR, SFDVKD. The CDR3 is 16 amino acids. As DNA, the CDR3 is TGTGCCACCAGTGATCCGGCCCTGGGCAACAATCAGCCCCAGCATTTT. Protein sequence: CATSDPALGNNQPQHF.

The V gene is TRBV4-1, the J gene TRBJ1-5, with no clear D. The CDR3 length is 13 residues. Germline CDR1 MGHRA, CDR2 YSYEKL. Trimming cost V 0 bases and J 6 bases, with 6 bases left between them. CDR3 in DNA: TGCGCCAGCAGCCAAGATCCGGGTCAGCCCCAGCATTTT. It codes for CASSQDPGQPQHF.

The CDR3 DNA reads TGTGCCAGCAGCCCGACTAATGAAAAACTGTTTTTT. It translates to CASSPTNEKLFF. The chain combines TRBV12-3 or TRBV12-4 with TRBJ1-4; unclear D gene. CDR3 length: 12 amino acids. Trimming removed 6 bases from V and 2 bases from J, with 4 bases in between.

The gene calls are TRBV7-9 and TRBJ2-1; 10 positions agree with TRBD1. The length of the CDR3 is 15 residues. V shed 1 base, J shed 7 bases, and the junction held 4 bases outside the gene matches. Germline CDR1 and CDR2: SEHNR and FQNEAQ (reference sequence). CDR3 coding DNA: TGTGCCAGCAGCTTAGGACAGGGGGCTCGGAATGAGCAGTTCTTC. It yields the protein CASSLGQGARNEQFF.

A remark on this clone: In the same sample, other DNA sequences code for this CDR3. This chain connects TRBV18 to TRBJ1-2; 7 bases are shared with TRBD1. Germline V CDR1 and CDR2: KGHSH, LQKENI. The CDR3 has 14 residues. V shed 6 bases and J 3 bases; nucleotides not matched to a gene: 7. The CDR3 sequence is CASSPNTGDYGYTF. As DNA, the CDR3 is TGTGCCAGCTCGCCGAACACAGGGGACTATGGCTACACCTTC.

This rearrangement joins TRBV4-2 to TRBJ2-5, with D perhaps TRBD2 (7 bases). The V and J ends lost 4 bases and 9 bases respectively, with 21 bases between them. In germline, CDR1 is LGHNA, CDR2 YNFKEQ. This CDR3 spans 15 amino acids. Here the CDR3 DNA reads TGTGCCAGCAGCCCCTTCATAGCGGAGGGGGGGGCCCAGTACTTC. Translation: CASSPFIAEGGAQYF.

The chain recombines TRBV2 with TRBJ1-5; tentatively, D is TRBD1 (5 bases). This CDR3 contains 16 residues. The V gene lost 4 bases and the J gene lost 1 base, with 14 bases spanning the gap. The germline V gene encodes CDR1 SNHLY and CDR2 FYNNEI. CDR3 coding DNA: TGTGCCAGCAGTGCCCCTGAGGGACTGAGCAATCAGCCCCAGCATTTT. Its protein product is CASSAPEGLSNQPQHF.

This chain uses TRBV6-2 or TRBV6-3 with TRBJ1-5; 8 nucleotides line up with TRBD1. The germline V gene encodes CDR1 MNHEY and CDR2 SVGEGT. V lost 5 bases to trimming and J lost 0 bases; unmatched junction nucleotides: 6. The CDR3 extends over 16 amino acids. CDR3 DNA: TGTGCCAGCAGTGAGGGACAGGTGGTTAGCAATCAGCCCCAGCATTTT. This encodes CASSEGQVVSNQPQHF.

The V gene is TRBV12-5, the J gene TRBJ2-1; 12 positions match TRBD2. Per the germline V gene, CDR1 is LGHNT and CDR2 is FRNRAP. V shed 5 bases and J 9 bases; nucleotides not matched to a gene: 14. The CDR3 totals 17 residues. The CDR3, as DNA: TGTGCTAGTGGTCCGACATCTCTAGCGGGGGGGGTAAGTGAGCAGTTCTTC. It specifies CASGPTSLAGGVSEQFF.

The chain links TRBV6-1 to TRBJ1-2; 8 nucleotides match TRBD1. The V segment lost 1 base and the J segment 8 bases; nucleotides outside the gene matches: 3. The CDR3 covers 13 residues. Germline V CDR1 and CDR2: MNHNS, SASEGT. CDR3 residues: CASSEVGQGGYTF. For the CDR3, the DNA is TGTGCCAGCAGTGAAGTCGGACAGGGAGGCTACACCTTC.

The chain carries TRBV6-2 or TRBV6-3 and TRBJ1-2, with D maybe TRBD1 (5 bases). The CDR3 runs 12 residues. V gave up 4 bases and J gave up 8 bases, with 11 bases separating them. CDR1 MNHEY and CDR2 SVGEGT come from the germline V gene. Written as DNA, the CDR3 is TGTGCCAGCAGTTGGGCGGGACGAGGCTACACCTTC. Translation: CASSWAGRGYTF.

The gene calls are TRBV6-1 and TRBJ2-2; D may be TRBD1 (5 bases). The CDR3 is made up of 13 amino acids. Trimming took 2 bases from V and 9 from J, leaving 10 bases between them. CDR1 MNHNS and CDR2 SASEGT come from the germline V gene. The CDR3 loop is CASSEYQGRELFF. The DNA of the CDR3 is TGTGCCAGCAGTGAATACCAGGGCAGGGAGCTGTTTTTT.